These 6 T cell receptor beta chains share one sample of origin, sequenced in a study of blood T cell repertoires in COVID-19. Sequencing was performed with immunoSEQ multiplex PCR; in TCRdb, only in-frame clones are kept and a portion is missing. The table shows some 120,000 clones, with about 87% occurring only once. The source material was peripheral blood. Source of these receptors: a woman aged 60-70 years with acute or convalescent COVID-19.

The chain joins TRBV11-3 to TRBJ2-7; 7 nucleotides agree with TRBD1. The CDR3 has 12 amino acids. Germline CDR1 reads SGHNT; CDR2 reads YENEEA. Germline trimming cut 5 bases from V and 7 bases from J; bases unmatched to any gene: 5. The CDR3 loop is CASSPDRQEQYV. CDR3 nucleotide sequence: TGTGCCAGCAGCCCGGACAGGCAGGAGCAGTACGTC.

The chain recombines TRBV6-1 with TRBJ1-3, with 8 bases fitting TRBD1. The CDR3 extends over 17 amino acids. V lost 4 bases, J lost 0 bases, and 8 bases stayed unmatched. CDR1 is MNHNS and CDR2 is SASEGT in the germline V gene. CDR3 DNA: TGTGCCAGCAGTGCATCGACAGGGGTGAGCTCTGGAAACACCATATATTTT. It encodes CASSASTGVSSGNTIYF.

This clone was observed once. V gene TRBV7-2 combines with J gene TRBJ2-7, with a possible D match to TRBD1 (6 bases). The CDR3 contains 14 residues. Germline CDR1 SGHTA, CDR2 FQGNSA. The germline V and J ends were trimmed by 0 bases and 3 bases, with 9 bases remaining between them. In nucleotides, the CDR3 is TGTGCCAGCAGCTTAGCGAGGGACAACTACGAGCAGTACTTC. Protein product: CASSLARDNYEQYF.

The V and J genes are TRBV19 and TRBJ2-4, with 7 bases lining up with TRBD2. Germline values: CDR1 LNHDA, CDR2 SQIVND (reference sequence). This CDR3 is 15 amino acids long. V shed 11 bases, J shed 1 base, and the junction held 11 bases outside the gene matches. CDR3 nucleotide sequence: TGTGCCTCTTCAGCGGGGACGTTTGCCAAAAACATTCAGTACTTC. Encoded protein: CASSAGTFAKNIQYF.

This sequence joins TRBV15 and TRBJ1-2; D is perhaps TRBD1 (5 bases). Looked up from germline, CDR1 is LNHNV and CDR2 is YYDKDF (reference sequence). This CDR3 spans 15 amino acids. Trimming removed 0 bases at V and 5 bases at J, with 13 bases between. In DNA form, the CDR3 reads TGTGCCACCAGCAGAGAGGCAGGGTCTCAATATGGCTACACCTTC. Residues: CATSREAGSQYGYTF.

This rearrangement joins TRBV6-2 or TRBV6-3 to TRBJ2-3; TRBD2 aligns across 10 bases. CDR1 is MNHEY, CDR2 SVGEGT, per germline. The CDR3 contains 16 residues. V lost 2 bases, J lost 1 base, and 3 bases stayed unmatched. CDR3 residues: CASSYPSGRGTDTQYF. CDR3 nucleotides: TGTGCCAGCAGTTACCCCAGCGGGAGGGGCACAGATACGCAGTATTTT.